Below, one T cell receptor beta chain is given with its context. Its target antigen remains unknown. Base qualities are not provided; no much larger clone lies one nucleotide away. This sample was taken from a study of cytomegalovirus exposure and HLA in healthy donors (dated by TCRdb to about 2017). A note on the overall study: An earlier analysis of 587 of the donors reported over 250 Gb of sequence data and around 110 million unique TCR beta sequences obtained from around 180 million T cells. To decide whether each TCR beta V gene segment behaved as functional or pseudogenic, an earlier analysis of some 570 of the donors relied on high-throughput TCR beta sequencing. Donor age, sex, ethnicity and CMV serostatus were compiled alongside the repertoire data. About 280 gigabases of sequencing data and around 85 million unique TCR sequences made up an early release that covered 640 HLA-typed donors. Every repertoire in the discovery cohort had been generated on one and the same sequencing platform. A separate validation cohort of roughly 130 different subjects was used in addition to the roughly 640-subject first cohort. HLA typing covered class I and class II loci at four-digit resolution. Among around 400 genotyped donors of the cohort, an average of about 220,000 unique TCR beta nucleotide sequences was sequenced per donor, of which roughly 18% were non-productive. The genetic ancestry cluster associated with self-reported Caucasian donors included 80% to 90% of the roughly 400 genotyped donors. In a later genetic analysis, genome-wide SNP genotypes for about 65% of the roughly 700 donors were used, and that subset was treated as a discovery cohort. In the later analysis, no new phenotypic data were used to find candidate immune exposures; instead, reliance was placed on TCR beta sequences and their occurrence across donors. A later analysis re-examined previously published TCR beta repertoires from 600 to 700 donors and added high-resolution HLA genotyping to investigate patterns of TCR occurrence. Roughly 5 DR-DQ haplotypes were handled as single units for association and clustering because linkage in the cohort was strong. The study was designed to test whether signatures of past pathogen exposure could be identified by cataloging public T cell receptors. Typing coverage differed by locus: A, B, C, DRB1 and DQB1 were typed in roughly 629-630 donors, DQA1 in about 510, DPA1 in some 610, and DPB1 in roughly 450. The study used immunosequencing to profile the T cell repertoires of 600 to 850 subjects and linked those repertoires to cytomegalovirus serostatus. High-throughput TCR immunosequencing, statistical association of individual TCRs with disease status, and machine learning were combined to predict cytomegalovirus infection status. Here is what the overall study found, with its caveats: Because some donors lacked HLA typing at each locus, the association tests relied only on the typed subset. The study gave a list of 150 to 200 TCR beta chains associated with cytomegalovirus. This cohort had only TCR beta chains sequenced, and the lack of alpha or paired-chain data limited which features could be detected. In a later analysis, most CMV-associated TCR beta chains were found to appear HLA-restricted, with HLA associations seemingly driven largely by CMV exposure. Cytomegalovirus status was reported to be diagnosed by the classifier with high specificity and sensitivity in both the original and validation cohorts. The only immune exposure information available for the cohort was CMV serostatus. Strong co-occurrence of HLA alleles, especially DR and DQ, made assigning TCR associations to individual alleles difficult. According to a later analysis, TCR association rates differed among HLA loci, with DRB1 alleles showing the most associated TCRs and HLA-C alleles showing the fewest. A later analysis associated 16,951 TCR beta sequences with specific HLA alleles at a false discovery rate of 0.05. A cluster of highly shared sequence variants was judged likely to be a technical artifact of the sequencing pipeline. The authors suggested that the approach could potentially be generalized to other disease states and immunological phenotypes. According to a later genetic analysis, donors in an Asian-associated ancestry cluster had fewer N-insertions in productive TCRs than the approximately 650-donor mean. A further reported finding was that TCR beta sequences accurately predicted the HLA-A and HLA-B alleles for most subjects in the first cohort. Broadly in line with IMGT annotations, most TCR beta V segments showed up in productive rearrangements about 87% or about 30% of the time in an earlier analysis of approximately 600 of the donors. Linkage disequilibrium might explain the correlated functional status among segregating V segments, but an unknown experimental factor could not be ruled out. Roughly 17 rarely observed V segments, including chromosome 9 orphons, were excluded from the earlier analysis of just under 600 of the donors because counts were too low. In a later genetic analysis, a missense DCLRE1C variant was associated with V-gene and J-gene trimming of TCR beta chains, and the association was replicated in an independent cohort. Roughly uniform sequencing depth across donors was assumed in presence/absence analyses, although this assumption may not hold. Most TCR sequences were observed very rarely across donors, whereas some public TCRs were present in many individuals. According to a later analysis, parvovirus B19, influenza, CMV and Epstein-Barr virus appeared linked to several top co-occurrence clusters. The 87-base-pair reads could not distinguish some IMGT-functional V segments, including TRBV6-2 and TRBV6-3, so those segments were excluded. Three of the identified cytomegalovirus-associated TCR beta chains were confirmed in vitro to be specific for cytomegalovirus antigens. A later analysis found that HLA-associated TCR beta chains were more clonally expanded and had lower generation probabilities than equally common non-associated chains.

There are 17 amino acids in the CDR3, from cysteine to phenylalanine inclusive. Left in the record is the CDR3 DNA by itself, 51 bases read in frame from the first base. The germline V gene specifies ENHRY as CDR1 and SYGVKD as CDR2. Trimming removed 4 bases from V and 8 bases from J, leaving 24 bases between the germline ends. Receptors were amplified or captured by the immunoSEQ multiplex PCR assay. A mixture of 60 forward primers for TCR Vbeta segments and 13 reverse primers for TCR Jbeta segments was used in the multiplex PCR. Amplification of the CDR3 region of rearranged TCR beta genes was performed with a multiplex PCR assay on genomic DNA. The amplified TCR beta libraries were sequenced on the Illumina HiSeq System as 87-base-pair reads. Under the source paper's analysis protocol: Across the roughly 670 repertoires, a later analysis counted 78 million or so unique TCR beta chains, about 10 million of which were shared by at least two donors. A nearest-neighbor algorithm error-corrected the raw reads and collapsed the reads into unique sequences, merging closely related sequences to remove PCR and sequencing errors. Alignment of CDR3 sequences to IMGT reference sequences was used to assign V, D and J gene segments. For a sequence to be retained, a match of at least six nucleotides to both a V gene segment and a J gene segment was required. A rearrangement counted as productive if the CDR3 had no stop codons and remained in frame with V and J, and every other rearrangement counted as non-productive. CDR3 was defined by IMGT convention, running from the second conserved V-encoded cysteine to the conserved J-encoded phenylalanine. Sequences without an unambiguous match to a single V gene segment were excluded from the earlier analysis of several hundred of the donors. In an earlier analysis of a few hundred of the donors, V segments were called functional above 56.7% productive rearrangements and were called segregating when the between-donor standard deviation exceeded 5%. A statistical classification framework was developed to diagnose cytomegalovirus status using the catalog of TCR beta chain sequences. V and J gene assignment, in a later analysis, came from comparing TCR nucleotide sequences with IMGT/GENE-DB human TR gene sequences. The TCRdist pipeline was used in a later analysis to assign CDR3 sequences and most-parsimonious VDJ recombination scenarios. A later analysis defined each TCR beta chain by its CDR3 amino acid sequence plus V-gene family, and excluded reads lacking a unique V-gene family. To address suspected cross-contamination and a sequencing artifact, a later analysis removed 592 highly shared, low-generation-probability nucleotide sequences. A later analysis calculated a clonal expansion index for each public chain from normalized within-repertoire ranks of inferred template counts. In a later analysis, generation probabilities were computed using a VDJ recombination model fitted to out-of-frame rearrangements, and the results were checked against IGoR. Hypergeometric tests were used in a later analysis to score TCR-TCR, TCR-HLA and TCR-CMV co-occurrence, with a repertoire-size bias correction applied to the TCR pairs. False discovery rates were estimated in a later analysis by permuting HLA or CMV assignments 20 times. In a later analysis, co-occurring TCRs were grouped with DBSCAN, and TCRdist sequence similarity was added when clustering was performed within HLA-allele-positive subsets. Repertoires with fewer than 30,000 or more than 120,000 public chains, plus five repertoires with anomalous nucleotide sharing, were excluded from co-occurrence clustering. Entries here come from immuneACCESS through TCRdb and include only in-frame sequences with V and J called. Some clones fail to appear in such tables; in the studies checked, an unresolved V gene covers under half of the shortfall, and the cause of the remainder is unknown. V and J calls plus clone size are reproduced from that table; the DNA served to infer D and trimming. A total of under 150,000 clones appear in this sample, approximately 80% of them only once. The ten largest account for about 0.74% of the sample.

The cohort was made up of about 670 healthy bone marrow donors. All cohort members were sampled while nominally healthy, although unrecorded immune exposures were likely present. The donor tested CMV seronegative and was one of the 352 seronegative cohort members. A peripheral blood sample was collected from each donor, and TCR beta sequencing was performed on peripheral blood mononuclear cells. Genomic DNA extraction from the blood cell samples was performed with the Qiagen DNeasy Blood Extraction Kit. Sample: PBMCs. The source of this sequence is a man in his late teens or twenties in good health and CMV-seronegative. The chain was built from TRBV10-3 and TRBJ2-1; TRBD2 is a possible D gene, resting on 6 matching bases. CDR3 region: CAISGFSGRGNADEQFF. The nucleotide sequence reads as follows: TGTGCCATCAGTGGCTTTAGCGGTAGGGGAAATGCGGATGAGCAGTTCTTC.